The 9 T cell receptor beta chains reported below all come from one sample, sequenced in a study of blood T cell repertoires in COVID-19. Repertoires were generated with immunoSEQ multiplex PCR, while TCRdb's copy carries only in-frame clones and drops some. The table shows roughly 86,000 clones, with around 80% occurring only once. The sequenced sample consisted of peripheral blood. The receptors shown here come from a human donor in a cohort sampled during active COVID-19.

The rearrangement uses TRBV19 and TRBJ2-4; D is uncertain. The CDR3 is 14 amino acids. Germline-derived CDR1 and CDR2 are LNHDA and SQIVND (reference sequence). Between the trimmed V and J ends, which lost 3 bases and 7 bases, there was a span of 13 bases. This CDR3 is CASSMGSPRNIQYF. CDR3 bases: TGTGCCAGTAGTATGGGCAGCCCCAGGAACATTCAGTACTTC. The full variable domain, in which reference TRBV19 and TRBJ2-4 provide the parts outside the CDR3, is DGGITQSPKYLFRKEGQNVTLSCEQNLNHDAMYWYRQDPGQGLRLIYYSQIVNDFQKGDIAEGYSVSREKKESFPLTVTSAQKNPTAFYLCASSMGSPRNIQYFGAGTRLSVL.

This clone has a handful of counts. CDR3 sequence reads: CASSWESNTEAFF. The CDR3 nucleotides read TGTGCCAGCAGTTGGGAGTCGAACACTGAAGCTTTCTTT. The gene calls are TRBV27 and TRBJ1-1; no reliable D call. V was cut by 4 bases and J by 1 base, with 7 bases left in between. This CDR3 region has 13 residues. Germline V gene lookup returns CDR1 MNHEY and CDR2 SMNVEV (reference sequence).

CDR3 in DNA: TGTGCCAGCAGCGTATACGGGACAGGGAAAAGGAACGAGCAGTACTTC. Its protein is CASSVYGTGKRNEQYF. This rearrangement joins TRBV5-4 to TRBJ2-7; TRBD1 agrees at 9 bases. The CDR3 loop spans 16 amino acids. The V gene's germline CDR1 is SGHNT and CDR2 YYREEE (reference sequence). J was trimmed by 5 bases and V by 4 bases; bases with no gene match: 13.

The genes are TRBV6-5 and TRBJ1-2, with 9 positions matching TRBD1. Germline V gene data show CDR1 as MNHEY and CDR2 as SVGAGI. After removal of 0 bases from V and 11 bases from J, the junction contained 7 bases not matched to a gene. The CDR3 consists of 14 residues. Here the CDR3 reads CASSYSWTGALYTF. The CDR3 nucleotides read TGTGCCAGCAGTTACTCGTGGACAGGGGCCCTTTACACCTTC.

This chain connects TRBV14 to TRBJ1-3; D is uncertain. Germline V CDR1 and CDR2: SGHDN, FVKESK. V was pared by 4 bases and J by 3 bases, with 10 bases between. CDR3 size: 14 residues. Here the CDR3 DNA reads TGTGCCAGCAGCCCGAGCGGTATTGGAAACACCATATATTTT. Its translation is CASSPSGIGNTIYF.

The chain links TRBV28 to TRBJ1-2, with unresolved D. V was shortened by 4 bases and J by 0 bases, with 12 bases between the two germline ends. The CDR3 contains 15 residues. In germline, CDR1 is MDHEN, CDR2 SYDVKM. CDR3 in amino acids: CASSSHSAANYGYTF. Written as DNA, the CDR3 is TGTGCCAGCAGTTCACACAGTGCAGCTAACTATGGCTACACCTTC.

The V call is TRBV19, the J call TRBJ2-2, with 7 positions matching TRBD2. The CDR3 consists of 17 residues. V shed 1 base and J 0 bases; nucleotides not matched to a gene: 5. The germline CDR1 and CDR2 sequences are LNHDA and SQIVND (reference sequence). CDR3 nucleotide sequence: TGTGCCAGTAGTATAGGCGGCGGGGGAACGAACACCGGGGAGCTGTTTTTT. Its translation: CASSIGGGGTNTGELFF. The full variable domain, rest sourced from reference TRBV19 and TRBJ2-2, is DGGITQSPKYLFRKEGQNVTLSCEQNLNHDAMYWYRQDPGQGLRLIYYSQIVNDFQKGDIAEGYSVSREKKESFPLTVTSAQKNPTAFYLCASSIGGGGTNTGELFFGEGSRLTVL.

This chain joins TRBV28 and TRBJ1-2, with TRBD1 as a possible D gene (6 bases). Germline V gives CDR1 MDHEN, CDR2 SYDVKM. The CDR3 consists of 13 residues. V was trimmed by 3 bases and J by 4 bases, leaving 9 bases between them. The CDR3 loop reads CASSFDRFYGYTF. In nucleotides, the CDR3 is TGTGCCAGCAGTTTCGACAGGTTCTATGGCTACACCTTC.

The chain carries TRBV24-1 and TRBJ1-2, with unresolved D. The CDR3 totals 13 residues. The germline V gene encodes CDR1 KGHDR and CDR2 SFDVKD. V lost 4 bases to trimming and J lost 3 bases, with 8 bases between them. The CDR3 nucleotides read TGTGCCACCAGTGACCCAGGCTACTATGGCTACACCTTC. Its protein is CATSDPGYYGYTF.